The 30 T cell receptor beta chains presented below share a single source sample, sequenced in a study of cytotoxic CD8 clonotypes in ibrutinib-treated CLL. The method was immunoSEQ multiplex PCR; TCRdb's version includes in-frame clones alone and lacks a portion of them. The repertoire holds roughly 47,000 clones, with 53% as singletons. This specimen consisted of PBMCs, obtained after 12 months of ibrutinib treatment. These receptors were obtained from a human donor with chronic lymphocytic leukemia.

The chain carries TRBV2 and TRBJ1-5; 8 bases line up with TRBD1. The CDR3 loop spans 13 amino acids. Germline V gene lookup returns CDR1 SNHLY and CDR2 FYNNEI. The V gene end was trimmed by 8 bases and the J gene end by 2 bases; junction bases not matched to a gene: 2. The DNA for the CDR3 is TGTGCCAGCTGGGGACAGGGCAATCAGCCCCAGCATTTT. Its protein product is CASWGQGNQPQHF.

This clone was counted a single time. The gene calls are TRBV6-1 and TRBJ1-5; TRBD1 might be the D (5 bases). Germline values: CDR1 MNHNS, CDR2 SASEGT. The CDR3 has 15 residues. V was shortened by 6 bases and J by 2 bases, with 14 bases between the two germline ends. In DNA form, the CDR3 reads TGTGCCAGCAGCTTGGGGGGTCTGGGCAATCAGCCCCAGCATTTT. It is translated as CASSLGGLGNQPQHF.

The chain recombines TRBV11-1 with TRBJ2-7; 12 positions agree with TRBD2. V lost 3 bases to trimming and J lost 5 bases; unmatched junction nucleotides: 8. The CDR3 spans 16 residues. Germline V lookup: CDR1 SGHAT, CDR2 FQDESV (reference sequence). DNA for the CDR3: TGTGCCAGCAGCTTGACTAGCGGGAGTACCCTCCACGAGCAGTACTTC. It codes for CASSLTSGSTLHEQYF.

This chain connects TRBV7-2 to TRBJ2-3, with unresolved D. Germline assignment: CDR1 SGHTA and CDR2 FQGNSA. The CDR3 has 12 residues. Trimming pared 3 bases from V and 2 bases from J, leaving 3 bases between. The CDR3 sequence is CASSFYTDTQYF. The DNA of the CDR3 is TGTGCCAGCAGCTTCTACACAGATACGCAGTATTTT.

The V and J genes are TRBV6-1 and TRBJ1-2; D ambiguous. V lost 10 bases and J 5 bases, leaving 23 bases between the germline ends. This CDR3 has 15 residues. Germline assignment: CDR1 MNHNS and CDR2 SASEGT. The chain's CDR3 is CATRISRVVGYGYTF. CDR3 nucleotide sequence: TGTGCCACCCGGATCAGTCGAGTGGTAGGGTATGGCTACACCTTC.

The chain has TRBV7-9 and TRBJ1-4, with a tentative D call TRBD1 (6 bases). V lost 1 base, J lost 5 bases, and 11 bases lay in between. CDR1 and CDR2 (germline): SEHNR, FQNEAQ (reference sequence). This CDR3 comprises 15 residues. For the CDR3, the DNA is TGTGCCAGCAGCTTAGTGGGGGGGCCAAATGAAAAACTGTTTTTT. This codes for CASSLVGGPNEKLFF.

The gene calls are TRBV4-1 and TRBJ1-6; 9 nucleotides align to TRBD1. CDR1 and CDR2 from the germline V gene are MGHRA and YSYEKL. This CDR3 comprises 16 residues. V dropped 1 base and J dropped 4; count of bases not matched to a gene: 2. The CDR3 DNA reads TGCGCCAGCAGCCAAGGACAGGGGGGATATAATTCACCCCTCCACTTT. Its protein is CASSQGQGGYNSPLHF.

J is TRBJ1-2 and V is TRBV28, with D possibly TRBD1 on 5 matching bases. From germline, CDR1 is MDHEN and CDR2 SYDVKM. This CDR3 has 15 residues. The ends were cut back, 1 base at V and 8 bases at J, with 17 bases in the middle. CDR3 sequence reads: CASSLSGLGRGGYTF. The CDR3 bases are TGTGCCAGCAGTTTATCAGGGTTGGGTCGGGGAGGCTACACCTTC.

The chain has TRBV20-1 and TRBJ2-1; perhaps TRBD2 as D (5 bases). Germline CDR1 is DFQATT and CDR2 is SNEGSKA (reference sequence). The CDR3 contains 10 residues. V was cut by 6 bases and J by 13 bases, with 13 bases left in between. This CDR3 is CSAVLEFQFF. The DNA for the CDR3 is TGCAGTGCAGTACTAGAGTTTCAGTTCTTC.

This clone was observed a few times. CDR3 protein: CASNKGQALYEQYF. The CDR3 nucleotides are TGTGCCAGCAACAAGGGACAGGCCCTCTACGAGCAGTACTTC. The chain joins TRBV2 to TRBJ2-7, with 8 bases that match TRBD1. This CDR3 is 14 amino acids long. CDR1 is SNHLY, CDR2 FYNNEI, per germline. Germline trimming cut 7 bases from V and 3 bases from J; bases unmatched to any gene: 8.

This chain uses TRBV5-4 with TRBJ2-5; 10 bases map to TRBD1. The length of the CDR3 is 15 residues. Germline CDR1 SGHNT, CDR2 YYREEE (reference sequence). Unmatched junction bases numbered 4, after V lost 4 bases and J lost 1 base. The CDR3 spells CASSTGQGFQETQYF. The CDR3, as DNA: TGTGCCAGCAGCACGGGACAGGGGTTCCAAGAGACCCAGTACTTC. The full variable domain, completed using reference TRBV5-4 and TRBJ2-5, is ETGVTQSPTHLIKTRGQQVTLRCSSQSGHNTVSWYQQALGQGPQFIFQYYREEENGRGNFPPRFSGLQFPNYSSELNVNALELDDSALYLCASSTGQGFQETQYFGPGTRLLVL.

DNA of the CDR3: TGTGCCAGCAGTGGTCAGACAGGCACCATATATTTT. Protein: CASSGQTGTIYF. The chain links TRBV6-1 to TRBJ1-3, with D possibly matching TRBD1 (6 bases). Trimming stripped 4 bases from V and 9 bases from J, with 10 bases between. Germline values: CDR1 MNHNS, CDR2 SASEGT. The CDR3 consists of 12 residues.

The chain uses TRBV7-6 and TRBJ2-5, with D possibly being TRBD1 (6 bases). Germline CDR1 reads SGHVS; CDR2 reads FNYEAQ. Deletions cut 5 bases from V and 7 bases from J, with 23 bases between. This CDR3 has 16 residues. In nucleotides, the CDR3 is TGTGCCAGCAGCCCCGCTGGCCAGGGGCCCCGTTTGACCCAGTACTTC. Protein sequence: CASSPAGQGPRLTQYF.

The chain carries TRBV5-1 and TRBJ2-7, with 7 bases identical to TRBD1. Germline values: CDR1 SGHRS, CDR2 YFSETQ. The CDR3 is made up of 14 amino acids. J gave up 9 bases and V 1 base, and 10 bases lay outside the gene matches. Here the CDR3 reads CASSLRPGQERQYF. DNA of the CDR3: TGCGCCAGCAGCTTGCGTCCCGGACAGGAGAGGCAGTACTTC.

This clone was seen at least ten times. The V and J genes are TRBV5-4 and TRBJ2-7; 10 nucleotides align to TRBD1. This CDR3 spans 15 amino acids. Germline V gene data show CDR1 as SGHNT and CDR2 as YYREEE (reference sequence). The trim removed 4 bases at V and 0 bases at J, leaving 4 bases unmatched. CDR3 DNA: TGTGCCAGCAGCATGACAGGGGGCTCCTCCTACGAGCAGTACTTC. Amino acid sequence: CASSMTGGSSYEQYF.

The genes are TRBV27 and TRBJ2-5, with 9 bases identical to TRBD2. Trimming at V came to 2 bases and at J to 2 bases, leaving 9 bases not matched to a gene. CDR1 and CDR2 from the germline V gene are MNHEY and SMNVEV (reference sequence). This CDR3 spans 17 amino acids. The CDR3 DNA sequence: TGTGCCAGCAGTTTAAGAGGGCTAGCGGGGACACAAGAGACCCAGTACTTC. Translation gives CASSLRGLAGTQETQYF.

J is TRBJ1-6 and V is TRBV7-3, with a tentative D call TRBD1 (5 bases). Germline loops: CDR1 SGHTA, CDR2 FQGTGA. The CDR3 is 16 amino acids. Trimming removed 4 bases at V and 10 bases at J, with 20 bases between. CDR3 loop: CASSSEQAGRGSPLHF. The DNA of the CDR3 is TGTGCCAGCAGCTCCGAACAGGCCGGCCGTGGGTCACCCCTCCACTTT.

This clone was counted only a few times. The V and J genes are TRBV28 and TRBJ1-2, with 8 bases matching TRBD1. Germline V gene sequence: CDR1 MDHEN, CDR2 SYDVKM. The CDR3 has 14 residues. J lost 2 bases, V lost 7 bases, and 6 bases had no gene match. The CDR3 nucleotides read TGTGCCAGCATGACTACAGGGGGGAACTATGGCTACACCTTC. Translation: CASMTTGGNYGYTF.

This clone was picked up one time. The J gene is TRBJ1-2, the V gene TRBV4-2; TRBD1 matches 9 bases. With 0 bases clipped from V and 8 bases from J, the junction kept 10 bases outside the gene matches. Germline lookup yields CDR1 LGHNA and CDR2 YNFKEQ. This CDR3 is built from 16 residues. The CDR3, as DNA: TGTGCCAGCAGCCAAGATTTTGGGACAGGGTCGTTGGGCTACACCTTC. Amino acids: CASSQDFGTGSLGYTF.

This clone has a handful of counts. The rearrangement links TRBV28 to TRBJ2-7, with 12 bases matching TRBD2. After removal of 3 bases from V and 5 bases from J, the junction contained 8 bases not matched to a gene. CDR1 MDHEN and CDR2 SYDVKM come from the germline V gene. CDR3 length: 16 amino acids. DNA of the CDR3: TGTGCCAGCAGTTTCCGGTCTAGCGGGAGGGTCCACGAGCAGTACTTC. It is translated as CASSFRSSGRVHEQYF.

This rearrangement joins TRBV2 to TRBJ2-1; tentative D call: TRBD1 (6 bases). V lost 7 bases and J lost 4, with 11 bases in between. The CDR3 extends over 13 amino acids. The germline V gene encodes CDR1 SNHLY and CDR2 FYNNEI. The CDR3 region is CASNPDRYNEQFF. The CDR3 region has the DNA TGTGCCAGCAACCCGGACAGATACAATGAGCAGTTCTTC.

The gene calls are TRBV4-2 and TRBJ2-5; 7 nucleotides agree with TRBD2. The CDR3 consists of 14 residues. V lost 1 base and J lost 5; bases outside the gene matches: 4. The germline gives CDR1 LGHNA, CDR2 YNFKEQ. The CDR3, as DNA: TGTGCCAGCAGCCAAGGGGCGGGAGTGGAGACCCAGTACTTC. Its translation is CASSQGAGVETQYF.

The genes are TRBV18 and TRBJ2-4; D is undetermined. The V and J ends lost 0 bases and 1 base respectively, with 10 bases between them. The germline V gene has CDR1 KGHSH and CDR2 LQKENI. The CDR3 has 16 amino acids. CDR3 nucleotides: TGTGCCAGCTCACCACCAGGGCCTATGGCCAAAAACATTCAGTACTTC. Protein product: CASSPPGPMAKNIQYF.

This chain links TRBV11-3 with TRBJ2-3; 7 bases line up with TRBD2. This CDR3 has 14 amino acids. Looked up from germline, CDR1 is SGHNT and CDR2 is YENEEA. With 5 bases clipped from V and 2 bases from J, the junction kept 4 bases outside the gene matches. CDR3 DNA sequence: TGTGCCAGCAGCCTTAGCGGGTCCACAGATACGCAGTATTTT. It specifies CASSLSGSTDTQYF.

The chain uses TRBV5-6 and TRBJ2-1, with no clear D. CDR1 SGHDT and CDR2 YYEEEE come from the germline V gene. V was trimmed by 3 bases and J by 0 bases, leaving 10 bases between them. This CDR3 region has 15 residues. CDR3 in amino acids: CASSSPVSSYNEQFF. DNA of the CDR3: TGTGCCAGCAGCTCCCCCGTTAGCTCCTACAATGAGCAGTTCTTC.

J is TRBJ2-5 and V is TRBV19; D possibly corresponds to TRBD1 (6 bases). CDR3 length equals 14 residues. V dropped 6 bases and J dropped 5 bases, with 16 bases sitting between them. Looked up from germline, CDR1 is LNHDA and CDR2 is SQIVND (reference sequence). The CDR3 is CASSRGEGPETQYF. The CDR3 nucleotides are TGTGCCAGTAGCAGGGGAGAGGGGCCCGAGACCCAGTACTTC.

The chain employs TRBV28 and TRBJ1-2, with D possibly being TRBD1 (5 bases). With 5 bases removed from V and 5 bases from J, the gap between germline ends came to 6 bases. Germline V gene lookup returns CDR1 MDHEN and CDR2 SYDVKM. The CDR3 is 11 residues long. The CDR3, as DNA: TGTGCCAGCAGTCGACAGTATGGCTACACCTTC. Protein product: CASSRQYGYTF.

The chain has TRBV5-4 and TRBJ2-7, with D perhaps TRBD1 (6 bases). The CDR3 is 14 amino acids. Germline CDR1 reads SGHNT; CDR2 reads YYREEE (reference sequence). The V end was cut by 4 bases, the J end by 3 bases, with 14 bases between. This CDR3 is CASSPDQGNYEQYF. CDR3 sequence (DNA): TGTGCCAGCAGCCCGGACCAGGGGAACTACGAGCAGTACTTC.

J is TRBJ2-7 and V is TRBV18, with 7 bases aligning to TRBD2. Germline assignment: CDR1 KGHSH and CDR2 LQKENI. V lost 1 base to trimming and J lost 7 bases; unmatched junction nucleotides: 7. The CDR3 covers 14 residues. The CDR3 coding sequence is TGTGCCAGCTCACCACAGACTAGCTCGCGGGAGCAGTACTTC. Translation gives CASSPQTSSREQYF.

The V and J genes are TRBV27 and TRBJ1-1; TRBD1 is a possible D gene (5 bases). The CDR3 has 14 residues. Germline values: CDR1 MNHEY, CDR2 SMNVEV (reference sequence). V was trimmed by 6 bases and J by 1 base, leaving 12 bases between them. The CDR3 bases are TGTGCCAGCAGGACGGACACGTCGAACACTGAAGCTTTCTTT. It codes for CASRTDTSNTEAFF.